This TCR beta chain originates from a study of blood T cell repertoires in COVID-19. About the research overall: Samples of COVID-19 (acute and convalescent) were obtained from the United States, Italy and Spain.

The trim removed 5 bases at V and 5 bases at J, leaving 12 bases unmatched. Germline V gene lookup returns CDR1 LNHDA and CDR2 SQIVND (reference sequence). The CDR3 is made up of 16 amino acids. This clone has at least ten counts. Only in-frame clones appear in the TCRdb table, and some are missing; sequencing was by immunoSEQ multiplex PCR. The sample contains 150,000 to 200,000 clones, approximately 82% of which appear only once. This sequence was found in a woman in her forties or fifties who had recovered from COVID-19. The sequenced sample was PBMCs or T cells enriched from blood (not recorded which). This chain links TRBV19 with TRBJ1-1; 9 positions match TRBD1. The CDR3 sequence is CASSDHRGQMSTEAFF. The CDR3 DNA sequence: TGTGCCAGTAGTGATCACAGGGGGCAGATGAGTACTGAAGCTTTCTTT.